This T cell receptor beta chain was sequenced during a study of T cells in Graves' hyperthyroidism and ophthalmopathy. Overall study: The authors collected peripheral blood at initial diagnosis, before any treatment.

The CDR3 contains 14 residues. V was cut by 0 bases and J by 9 bases, with 12 bases left in between. The V gene's germline CDR1 is LNHNV and CDR2 YYDKDF (reference sequence). Study-level findings and limits: Onset of ophthalmopathy came a median around 6.2 months after the model predicted it.

Each person with ophthalmopathy scored at least 3 on the Clinical Activity Score, reached NOSPECS grade 4 or higher, and had been ill under 3 months. Around 10 ml fresh peripheral blood yielded the PBMCs. Comments on this clonotype: Its antigen is not known.

Amplification of TCR beta CDR3 regions used RNA as the template. The primer set for the first-round RT-PCR of the TCR CDR3 was HTBI. TCRdb recomputed calls from the multiplex PCR reads with MiXCR, one row per CDR3 protein. Here the sample spans 400,000 or so distinct CDR3 sequences, approximately 14% being singletons. The chain combines TRBV15 with TRBJ1-5, with D hard to call. The sample comprised blood. This clonotype originated in a woman aged 55-75 years with Graves' ophthalmopathy. CDR3 nucleotide sequence: TGTGCCACCAGCAGAGAGCAGGTAGGATCGCCCCAGCATTTT. This encodes CATSREQVGSPQHF. Using reference TRBV15 and TRBJ1-5 for the parts outside the CDR3, the full variable domain is DAMVIQNPRYQVTQFGKPVTLSCSQTLNHNVMYWYQQKSSQAPKLLFHYYDKDFNNEADTPDNFQSRRPNTSFCFLDIRSPGLGDTAMYLCATSREQVGSPQHFGDGTRLSIL.